This T cell receptor beta chain was recorded in a study of T cell responses to AZD1222 COVID-19 vaccine. Across the whole study: The study pooled second doses at about 4 or about 12 weeks. Overall study findings and caveats: Donors were chiefly white British, with a greater number of females, and clonal diversity was perhaps underestimated. Regions 160-218 and 743-854 dominated among vaccine-associated CD4 TCRs spanning spike. Reports say nearly half of spike-specific TCRs go after unmutated variant regions.

As concerns this clone: What it recognizes is unknown.

Clones were read by immunoSEQ multiplex PCR, and TCRdb kept only the in-frame ones, dropping some. The sample lists 100,000 to 110,000 clones; over 90% were seen once. The CDR3 consists of 14 residues. Germline CDR1 SGDLS, CDR2 YYNGEE. V lost 4 bases and J lost 1, with 10 bases in between. This chain joins TRBV9 and TRBJ2-3; D possibly corresponds to TRBD2 (5 bases). The sample in question was peripheral blood, obtained on day 0 of AZD1222 vaccination. The sequence derives from an adult in good health. As DNA, the CDR3 is TGTGCCAGCAGCCCCAGCGGAGGCACAGATACGCAGTATTTT. Its translation is CASSPSGGTDTQYF.